The T cell receptor (beta chain) under discussion was sequenced for a study of regulatory T cells in long-lasting Graves disease. Findings and limits, study-wide: The study found lower TCR diversity in persistent Graves' patients than in newly diagnosed ones. Relative to new patients (under 1,000), persistent patients exhibited greater sharing of public clonotypes (approximately 2,800). Sampling was limited to peripheral blood rather than thyroid tissue.

The sample's time point: newly diagnosed GD, antithyroid drugs for less than 3 months. The TCR library was made from RNA that had been extracted from PBMCs in TRIzol. Relying on iRepertoire HTBI primers and Arm-PCR of CDR3 regions, the team built TCR beta libraries. TCRdb recomputed calls from the multiplex PCR reads with MiXCR, one row per CDR3 protein. The sample records approximately 300,000 distinct CDR3 sequences, more than 15% being singletons. This clonotype was picked up many times. What it recognizes is unknown. CDR1 MNHEY and CDR2 SMNVEV come from the germline V gene (reference sequence). Trimming removed 2 bases from V and 5 bases from J; junction bases left unmatched: 0. The length of the CDR3 is 13 residues.

J is TRBJ2-1 and V is TRBV27; TRBD1 matches 7 bases. The sample here was peripheral blood mononuclear cells (PBMCs), taken at new diagnosis, from a patient treated with antithyroid drugs. The source of this sequence is a female donor with Graves disease. The CDR3 bases are TGTGCCAGCAGTTTACAGGGGGACAATGAGCAGTTCTTC. Protein sequence: CASSLQGDNEQFF.